The sequence of this TCR beta chain was determined in a study of T cell responses to AZD1222 COVID-19 vaccine. Study summary: Second-dose recipients at about 4 or about 12 weeks were treated as one pooled group.

Germline V CDR1 and CDR2: MDHEN, SYDVKM. CDR3 size: 11 residues. Some clones are missing from TCRdb's copy, which holds only in-frame ones; the method was immunoSEQ multiplex PCR. The sample comprises some 120,000 clones, approximately 90% of which are singletons, and approximately 7.6% rests with the top ten. The specimen comprised peripheral blood, sampled on day 0 of AZD1222 vaccination. The sequence came from an adult in good health. The chain uses TRBV28 and TRBJ2-6, with D unclear. This chain's CDR3 is CGLSGANVLTF. CDR3 DNA: TGTGGCCTATCTGGGGCCAACGTCCTGACTTTC.